The rows below give T cell receptor beta chains drawn from one sample of a study of OX40 agonist ivuxolimab in advanced cancers. Sequencing was performed with immunoSEQ multiplex PCR; in TCRdb, only in-frame clones are kept and a portion is missing. Here the sample spans 48,000 or so clones, 90% to 95% being singletons. Sequenced here: CD4+ or CD8+ T cells sorted from blood, sampled in a trial of the OX40 agonist ivuxolimab. The receptors derive from an adult with an advanced solid tumor such as melanoma, head and neck, liver or kidney cancer. The CDR3 runs from the conserved cysteine through the conserved F or W.

v_call,j_call,cdr3_aa
TRBV19,TRBJ2-2,CASSFGLVGTGELFF
TRBV10-1,TRBJ1-1,CASSEIRGTEAFF
TRBV6-5,TRBJ2-7,CASSSYLTGGGYEQYF
TRBV4-3,TRBJ1-1,CASSQDIQGWCGTEAFF
TRBV27,TRBJ2-1,CASSFREVSYNEQFF
TRBV6-6,TRBJ2-7,CASSDRGRSYEQYF
TRBV4-2,TRBJ1-1,CASSDDRANTEAFF
TRBV5-8,TRBJ2-7,CASSLQGGSEQYF
TRBV19,TRBJ2-2,CAIRDRDTGELFF
TRBV27,TRBJ2-1,CASRLAGEQFF
TRBV4-2,TRBJ1-5,CASSQETDQYQPQHF
TRBV14,TRBJ2-7,CASSQGPLLWTSGLEYEQYF
TRBV6-6,TRBJ1-2,CASSPRISKSNYGYTF
TRBV19,TRBJ2-7,CATAGGSSYEQYF
TRBV7-9,TRBJ2-3,CASSLAPGLATDTQYF
TRBV5-4,TRBJ2-1,CASSRGGYNEQFF
TRBV5-6,TRBJ2-6,CASSGAGYSGANVLTF
TRBV5-8,TRBJ2-7,CASSLPGTGVGEQYF
TRBV7-8,TRBJ2-3,CASSLQGGRLDTQYF
TRBV7-9,TRBJ2-7,CASSYTTEQYF
TRBV6-5,TRBJ2-3,CASSSSTDTQYF
TRBV2,TRBJ2-7,CASSAGYEQYF
TRBV16,TRBJ2-2,CASSQFGTGELFF
TRBV28,TRBJ2-1,CASSLEGRRNEQFF
TRBV4-1,TRBJ2-1,CASSQDSLPVSYNEQFF
TRBV6-6,TRBJ2-3,CASSYLGRADTQYF
TRBV10-2,TRBJ2-5,CASSESERGKTQYF
TRBV28,TRBJ2-7,CASSAIGGRERYEQYF
TRBV7-9,TRBJ2-2,CASSPASGDTGELFF
TRBV6-4,TRBJ2-6,CASRQDGSGANVLTF
TRBV5-1,TRBJ2-1,CASSPPPTLSSYNEQFF
TRBV13,TRBJ2-2,CASSTTGANTGELFF
TRBV25-1,TRBJ2-5,CASSESTIETQYF
TRBV4-3,TRBJ2-7,CASSQDLAAGDEQYF
TRBV7-8,TRBJ2-5,CASSLGVGTGQETQYF
TRBV28,TRBJ2-7,CASSIRAGFSYEQYF
TRBV6-1,TRBJ1-6,CASSERGWQLLYNSPLHF
TRBV5-6,TRBJ2-2,CASISTSGRPGELFF
TRBV11-3,TRBJ2-7,CASSRSYEQYF
TRBV14,TRBJ2-5,CASSQGGAQYF
TRBV6-5,TRBJ2-5,CATSPTHVSGETQYF
TRBV5-4,TRBJ2-1,CASSLAEREGRDEQFF
TRBV14,TRBJ2-1,CASSQEGLTGWNEQFF
TRBV6-6,TRBJ2-7,CASSYGNSYEQYF
TRBV9,TRBJ1-4,CASSPSISAAEKLFF
TRBV19,TRBJ1-2,CASKSGDGGYTF
TRBV30,TRBJ1-1,CAWSVGITEAFF
TRBV18,TRBJ1-1,CASSRGLAGGRNTEAFF
TRBV29-1,TRBJ2-5,CSVEGGQDGTQYF
TRBV28,TRBJ2-5,CASSLPPTGGHETQYF
TRBV9,TRBJ1-1,CASSGGRDGFAAFF
TRBV7-6,TRBJ2-5,CASSLVSPGLETQYF
TRBV6-5,TRBJ2-1,CASSLLTPLKEQFF
TRBV4-2,TRBJ2-3,CASSRTVWASGSTDTQYF
TRBV21-1,TRBJ1-2,CASSKVGKTGDYGYTF